Detailed here is one T cell receptor beta chain. The antigen is undetermined. The V segment lost 0 bases and the J segment 7 bases; nucleotides outside the gene matches: 0. The CDR3 is made up of 13 amino acids. Germline V lookup: CDR1 MGHDK, CDR2 SYGVNS. This sample was taken from a study of T-cell memory formation after mild COVID-19. Regarding the study as a whole: Cross-reactive memory appears to have joined, as suggested by some responding clones showing up in pre-infection memory.

TCRdb reprocessed the 5' RACE reads via MiXCR and lists one record per CDR3 protein. The repertoire holds roughly 100,000 distinct CDR3 sequences, with approximately 13% as singletons. The chain links TRBV25-1 to TRBJ2-1; TRBD2 aligns across 7 bases. The sequencing sample was made of PBMCs or a T cell subset sorted from them (not recorded which). The clonotype was recovered from an adult woman who had mild COVID-19 (a few samples of this study predate the infection). Cell type and time point are not known. As DNA, the CDR3 is TGTGCCAGCAGTGAATATAGCGGGAATGAGCAGTTCTTC. It is translated as CASSEYSGNEQFF. Full variable domain (remainder filled in from reference TRBV25-1 and TRBJ2-1): EADIYQTPRYLVIGTGKKITLECSQTMGHDKMYWYQQDPGMELHLIHYSYGVNSTEKGDLSSESTVSRIRTEHFPLTLESARPSHTSQYLCASSEYSGNEQFFGPGTRLTVL.